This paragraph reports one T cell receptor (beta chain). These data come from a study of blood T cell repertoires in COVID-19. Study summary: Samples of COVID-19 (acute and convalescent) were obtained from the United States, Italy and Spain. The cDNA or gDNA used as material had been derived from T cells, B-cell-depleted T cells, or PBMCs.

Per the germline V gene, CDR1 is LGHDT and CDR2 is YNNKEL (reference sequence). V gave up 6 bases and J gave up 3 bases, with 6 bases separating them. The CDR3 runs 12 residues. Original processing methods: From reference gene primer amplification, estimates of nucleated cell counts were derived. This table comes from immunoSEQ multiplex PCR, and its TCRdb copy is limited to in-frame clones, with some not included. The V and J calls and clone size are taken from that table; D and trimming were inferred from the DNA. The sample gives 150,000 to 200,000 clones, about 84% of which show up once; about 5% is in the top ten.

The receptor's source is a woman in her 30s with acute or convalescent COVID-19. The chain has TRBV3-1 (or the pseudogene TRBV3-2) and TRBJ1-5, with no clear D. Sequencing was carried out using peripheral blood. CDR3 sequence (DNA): TGTGCCAGCAGTCTCCCCAATCAGCCCCAGCATTTT. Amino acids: CASSLPNQPQHF.